Listed below are T cell receptor beta chains from one sample, sequenced in a study of radiotherapy plus CTLA-4 blockade in lung cancer. Profiling relied on immunoSEQ multiplex PCR, and the TCRdb table lists in-frame clones only, not all of them. Of over 100,000 clones listed, 81% were seen once; the top ten hold roughly 3.5%. Sequencing used peripheral blood, obtained from a patient treated with radiotherapy plus ipilimumab. These TCRs come from a human donor with non-small cell lung cancer that progressed on radiotherapy plus ipilimumab. Some clones in this sample may be carry-over from other donors' samples. Both conserved end residues are part of each CDR3.

J gene: TRBJ2-1
V gene: TRBV19
CDR3 protein: CASRKGVEQFF

J gene: TRBJ1-2
V gene: TRBV4-1
CDR3 protein: CASSPPGGANYGYTF

J gene: TRBJ1-6
V gene: TRBV7-9
CDR3 protein: CASSFDWGANSPLHF

J gene: TRBJ1-2
V gene: TRBV11-2
CDR3 protein: CASRDPFRLSF

J gene: TRBJ1-2
V gene: TRBV19
CDR3 protein: CASSIDGTANYGYTF

J gene: TRBJ1-5
V gene: TRBV6-6
CDR3 protein: CASMRGQGNQPQHF

J gene: TRBJ1-1
V gene: TRBV5-1
CDR3 protein: CASSEGTGNTEAFF

J gene: TRBJ1-6
V gene: TRBV19
CDR3 protein: CASSMSGGNSPLHF

J gene: TRBJ2-7
V gene: TRBV5-1
CDR3 protein: CASSLAVGPTYEQYF

J gene: TRBJ1-3
V gene: TRBV4-3
CDR3 protein: CASSQDLPRAGNTIYF

J gene: TRBJ1-5
V gene: TRBV7-2
CDR3 protein: CASSVQGTGNQPQHF

J gene: TRBJ2-2
V gene: TRBV9
CDR3 protein: CASSRPLAGELFF

J gene: TRBJ1-1
V gene: TRBV5-1
CDR3 protein: CASSPGVWNTEAFF

J gene: TRBJ1-4
V gene: TRBV5-1
CDR3 protein: CASRTGPVDEKLFF

J gene: TRBJ2-5
V gene: TRBV18
CDR3 protein: CASSPLTVIPGTSGKETQYF

J gene: TRBJ1-5
V gene: TRBV2
CDR3 protein: CASSDRYSNQPQHF

J gene: TRBJ2-1
V gene: TRBV7-9
CDR3 protein: CASSLGLAGWDEQFF

J gene: TRBJ2-1
V gene: TRBV5-1
CDR3 protein: CASSRTSSYNEQFF

J gene: TRBJ2-1
V gene: TRBV7-2
CDR3 protein: CASSRGPGGNEQFF

J gene: TRBJ2-3
V gene: TRBV19
CDR3 protein: CASSRSLGPYTDTQYF

J gene: TRBJ2-7
V gene: TRBV4-3
CDR3 protein: CASSQYTGGIYEQYF

J gene: TRBJ1-1
V gene: TRBV10-3
CDR3 protein: CAISESQGWTEAFF

J gene: TRBJ1-2
V gene: TRBV6-6
CDR3 protein: CASSTQGLGYTF

J gene: TRBJ1-2
V gene: TRBV6-5
CDR3 protein: CASSRGVDYGYTF

J gene: TRBJ1-1
V gene: TRBV28
CDR3 protein: CASSLYPGHLTEAFF

J gene: TRBJ2-5
V gene: TRBV25-1
CDR3 protein: CASSGPNQETQYF

J gene: TRBJ2-7
V gene: TRBV7-9
CDR3 protein: CASSLDQEGGTASYEQYF

J gene: TRBJ1-2
V gene: TRBV7-3
CDR3 protein: CASSSQGGWGYTF

J gene: TRBJ2-1
V gene: TRBV10-3
CDR3 protein: CAISEPGQGARIFTNEQFF

J gene: TRBJ1-5
V gene: TRBV18
CDR3 protein: CASSPSPYSNQPQHF

J gene: TRBJ2-1
V gene: TRBV7-3
CDR3 protein: CASSNTSGALGEQFF

J gene: TRBJ1-2
V gene: TRBV10-3
CDR3 protein: CAIRPGGEGGYTF

J gene: TRBJ2-1
V gene: TRBV29-1
CDR3 protein: CSATGNSYNEQFF

J gene: TRBJ2-7
V gene: TRBV5-5
CDR3 protein: CASSLERLLYEQYF

J gene: TRBJ2-5
V gene: TRBV15
CDR3 protein: CATSRGGGPRETQYF

J gene: TRBJ2-3
V gene: TRBV7-2
CDR3 protein: CASSLLSGTSTDTQYF

J gene: TRBJ2-3
V gene: TRBV6-1
CDR3 protein: CASNSHRGQGDTQYF

J gene: TRBJ2-1
V gene: TRBV9
CDR3 protein: CASTIQQGGGSYNEQFF

J gene: TRBJ2-7
V gene: TRBV7-8
CDR3 protein: CASSGRVITYEQYF

J gene: TRBJ1-1
V gene: TRBV5-1
CDR3 protein: CASSLDQVNTEAFF

J gene: TRBJ2-3
V gene: TRBV7-2
CDR3 protein: CASSPFQRGFTDTQYF

J gene: TRBJ1-1
V gene: TRBV27
CDR3 protein: CASSSRDRVTAEAFF